A selection of T cell receptor beta chains follows, all from one sample in a study of blood T cell repertoires in COVID-19. Here immunoSEQ multiplex PCR was the method, and the copy in TCRdb shows in-frame clones only, minus some. Among 25,000 to 35,000 clones listed, more than 80% were seen once. Sequencing input: peripheral blood. The receptors here all came from a human donor in a cohort sampled during active COVID-19. The CDR3 runs from the conserved cysteine through the conserved F or W. The D gene is left open where the match is weak. Not every row has a clone size; where given, it reads once, few, many or a size class.

TRBV2,NA,14,NA,TRBJ2-2,CASIHPPPVGELFF,TGTGCCAGCATCCACCCCCCTCCGGTCGGGGAGCTGTTTTTT
TRBV20-1,TRBD2,13,NA,TRBJ2-7,CSASLAGGYEQYF,TGCAGTGCTAGTTTAGCGGGGGGCTACGAGCAGTACTTC
TRBV13,NA,11,NA,TRBJ1-1,CASSLLAEAFF,TGTGCCAGCAGCTTATTAGCTGAAGCTTTCTTT
TRBV6-4,NA,12,NA,TRBJ2-5,CASSDPGETQYF,TGTGCCAGCAGTGACCCGGGGGAGACCCAGTACTTC
TRBV6-5,NA,16,NA,TRBJ1-4,CASSYRDSTTNEKLFF,TGTGCCAGCAGTTACCGCGACAGTACAACTAATGAAAAACTGTTTTTT
TRBV2,TRBD1,13,NA,TRBJ1-2,CASRGQGNYGYTF,TGTGCCAGCAGGGGACAGGGAAACTATGGCTACACCTTC
TRBV7-8,NA,14,NA,TRBJ2-7,CASSPQGGRYEQYF,TGTGCCAGCAGCCCACAGGGAGGGAGATACGAGCAGTACTTC
TRBV19,NA,17,NA,TRBJ1-2,CASSIPQIGQPYYGYTF,TGTGCCAGTAGTATCCCCCAGATTGGACAACCTTACTATGGCTACACCTTC
TRBV27,NA,14,NA,TRBJ2-3,CASSMARSTDTQYF,TGTGCCAGCAGTATGGCTAGGAGCACAGATACGCAGTATTTT
TRBV2,NA,15,medium-sized,TRBJ2-1,CASSLGVLTYNEQFF,TGTGCCAGCAGTCTCGGGGTTTTAACCTACAATGAGCAGTTCTTC
TRBV27,TRBD1,13,NA,TRBJ1-2,CASSPRQGYGYTF,TGTGCCAGCAGTCCACGACAGGGCTATGGCTACACCTTC
TRBV19,NA,14,NA,TRBJ2-7,CASSIRHFAYEQYF,TGTGCCAGTAGTATAAGACACTTCGCCTACGAGCAGTACTTC
TRBV27,NA,13,once,TRBJ2-7,CASNPRGAEEQYF,TGTGCCAGCAACCCCCGGGGGGCGGAGGAGCAGTACTTC
TRBV4-1,NA,15,NA,TRBJ1-6,CASSQEVLVRSPLHF,TGCGCCAGCAGCCAAGAAGTCCTCGTGAGATCACCCCTCCACTTT
TRBV9,NA,13,few,TRBJ2-7,CASGGDSVYEQYF,TGTGCCAGCGGTGGGGACTCAGTGTACGAGCAGTACTTC
TRBV9,NA,15,NA,TRBJ1-4,CASSVGNSLNEKLFF,TGTGCCAGCAGCGTAGGGAACAGCCTTAATGAAAAACTGTTTTTT